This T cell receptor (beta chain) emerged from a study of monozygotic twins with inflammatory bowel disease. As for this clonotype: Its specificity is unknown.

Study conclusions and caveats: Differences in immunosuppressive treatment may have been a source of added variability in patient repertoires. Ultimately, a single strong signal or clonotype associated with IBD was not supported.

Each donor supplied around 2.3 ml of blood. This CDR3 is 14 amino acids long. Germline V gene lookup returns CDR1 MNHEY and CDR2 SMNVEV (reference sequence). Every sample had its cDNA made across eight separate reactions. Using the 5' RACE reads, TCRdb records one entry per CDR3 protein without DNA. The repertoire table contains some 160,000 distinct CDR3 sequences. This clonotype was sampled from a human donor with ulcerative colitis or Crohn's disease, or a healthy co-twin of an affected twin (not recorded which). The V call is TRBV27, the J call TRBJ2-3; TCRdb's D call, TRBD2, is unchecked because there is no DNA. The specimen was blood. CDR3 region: CASSRLAGAHTQYF.